Detailed here is one T cell receptor (beta chain). Its antigen specificity is not known. No much larger clone is present one base from it, and per-base qualities are unavailable. The CDR3 holds 12 amino acids from the cysteine to the phenylalanine. Solely the CDR3 DNA is kept, with 36 bases framed from the first base. The V end gives up 6 bases and the J end 5 bases, leaving 0 bases in the junction not matched to a gene. Reading the germline V gene gives CDR1 SNHLY and CDR2 FYNNEI. These data originate in a study of blood T cell repertoires in COVID-19 (dated by TCRdb to about 2020). For the study in its entirety: Samples covering the acute and convalescent phases of COVID-19 were provided by collaborators in the United States, Italy and Spain. The prospective study material was composed of cDNA or gDNA derived from T cells, B-cell-depleted T cells, or PBMCs. The dataset comprised deeply sampled blood TCRbeta repertoires from subjects exposed to, actively infected with, or recovered from COVID-19. A freely available public database, intended as a resource for researchers studying the immune response to SARS-CoV-2, is where the repertoires were released. The samples were drawn from the first 160 participants of the ongoing ImmuneRACE study and from 950 to 1,500 subjects provided by 6 global collaborators. The sample metadata nearly always contained a de-identified subject ID, COVID-19 status, age in years and sex. Where available, HLA class I and class II types were taken from metadata supplied by the sample provider and were not determined by assay-based typing. On the study overall, not on this receptor specifically: How much clinical and demographic metadata was included differed by source and by participant, and the metadata was provided uncurated.

In the prospective study, participants were roughly 18 to 95 years old, resided in approximately 25 geographic areas of the United States, and were enrolled through a virtual design. Cohort assignment in the prospective study relied on participant-reported clinical history from a screening survey and a study questionnaire. ImmuneRACE Cohort 3 recovered participants were defined by two consecutive negative NP/OP PCR tests, healthcare professional clearance, or symptom resolution. In the prospective study, whole blood, serum and a nasopharyngeal or oropharyngeal swab were collected from each participant by mobile phlebotomists. Over a 2-month period, participants in the prospective study had the option of providing additional blood draws and questionnaires. Prospective study blood samples were shipped either frozen or at room temperature before DNA extraction. TCRbeta CDR3 regions were amplified from genomic DNA by means of the immunoSEQ Assay, a bias-controlled multiplex PCR. In the paper's pipeline: Within the assay, amplification of reference gene primers was used to estimate how many nucleated cells each sample contained. To quantify the absolute abundance of each unique TCRbeta CDR3 rearrangement, sequence reads were collapsed and filtered. Productive Simpson clonality was computed per sample as the square root of Simpson's diversity index over productive rearrangements. The clones in this table, taken by TCRdb from immuneACCESS, are in-frame only. Not every clone is retained; where verified, under half of the shortfall comes from an unresolved V gene, and the cause of the rest is unknown. V, J and clone size are taken as reported in that table, and D and trimming were inferred from the DNA itself. The sample yields 150,000 to 200,000 clones; 88% were counted once. The ten largest clones add up to approximately 9.4% of the sample.

The sequenced sample consisted of PBMCs or T cells enriched from blood (not recorded which). This clonotype originated in a woman between 18 and 30 years old who had recovered from COVID-19. The chain employs TRBV2 and TRBJ1-4, and 7 junction bases match TRBD1. The DNA is as follows: TGTGCCAGCAGGGGACAGAATGAAAAACTGTTTTTT. It codes for CASRGQNEKLFF.